The T cell receptor beta chain described here comes from a study of metastatic and nonmetastatic thyroid tumors. Findings and limits, study-wide: Malignant thyroid tumors reportedly exceeded benign nodules significantly in TCR beta diversity, with the difference appearing in blood and tumor.

In the original analysis: The authors used CDR3 differences across clinicopathological groups to build a distant-metastasis classifier for papillary thyroid cancer. TCRdb reanalyzed the PCR reads via MiXCR. For this entry, the V and J calls and clone size follow TCRdb and not the study's own pipeline. The sample lists some 30,000 clones; more than 10% were seen once. This clone has at least ten counts. Its antigen is not known. The V and J ends lost 6 bases and 2 bases, in that order; junction bases with no gene match: 8. The length of the CDR3 is 17 residues. CDR1 MNHNS and CDR2 SASEGT come from the germline V gene. Among the patients, none had received any treatment before thyroid surgery.

The chain has TRBV6-1 and TRBJ2-6, with 9 bases that match TRBD1. The clonotype was recovered from a female donor with papillary thyroid cancer or a benign thyroid nodule (not recorded which). Some clones in this sample may be carry-over from other donors' samples. The sample consisted of blood. CDR3 nucleotides: TGTGCCAGCAGCCGAGAACAGGGGGCGCCTGGGGCCAACGTCCTGACTTTC. It yields the protein CASSREQGAPGANVLTF.